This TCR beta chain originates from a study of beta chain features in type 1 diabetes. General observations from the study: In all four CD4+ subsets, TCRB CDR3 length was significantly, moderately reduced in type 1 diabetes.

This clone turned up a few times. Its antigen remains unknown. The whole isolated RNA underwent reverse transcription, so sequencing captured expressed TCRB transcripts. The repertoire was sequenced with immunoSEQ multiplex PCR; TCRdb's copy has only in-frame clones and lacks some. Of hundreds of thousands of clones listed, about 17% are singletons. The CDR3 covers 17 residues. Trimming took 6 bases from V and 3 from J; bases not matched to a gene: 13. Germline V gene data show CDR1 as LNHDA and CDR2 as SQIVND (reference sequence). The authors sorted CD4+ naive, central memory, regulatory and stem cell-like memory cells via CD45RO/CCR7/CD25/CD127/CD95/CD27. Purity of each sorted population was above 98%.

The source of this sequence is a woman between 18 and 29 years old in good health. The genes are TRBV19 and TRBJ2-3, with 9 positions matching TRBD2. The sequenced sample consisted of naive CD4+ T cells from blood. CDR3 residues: CASRGSSGTWGTDTQYF. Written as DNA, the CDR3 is TGTGCCAGTAGAGGTTCTAGCGGGACCTGGGGGACAGATACGCAGTATTTT.